This entry lists 5 T cell receptor beta chains sequenced from one sample in a study of blood T cell repertoires in COVID-19. Generated by immunoSEQ multiplex PCR, the TCRdb table keeps only in-frame clones and is missing some. The sample includes 150,000 to 200,000 clones, 85% of them seen just once. Sequencing was carried out using peripheral blood. The receptor set was obtained from a person aged 65-85 years with COVID-19, enrolled during active disease.

The gene calls are TRBV19 and TRBJ1-1, with a tentative D call TRBD1 (5 bases). Trimming removed 5 bases from V and 1 base from J, with 11 bases in between. CDR1 and CDR2 from the germline V gene are LNHDA and SQIVND (reference sequence). This CDR3 spans 14 amino acids. The CDR3 loop is CASSLGQGNTEAFF. Here the CDR3 DNA reads TGTGCCAGTAGTCTCGGGCAGGGGAACACTGAAGCTTTCTTT.

The rearrangement links TRBV7-3 to TRBJ1-1; no reliable D call. With 5 bases removed from V and 7 bases from J, the gap between germline ends came to 17 bases. This CDR3 region has 14 residues. The germline V gene encodes CDR1 SGHTA and CDR2 FQGTGA. The chain's CDR3 is CASSPGGKLSEAFF. In nucleotides, the CDR3 is TGTGCCAGCAGCCCTGGCGGTAAGCTCAGTGAAGCTTTCTTT.

V gene TRBV7-3 combines with J gene TRBJ2-1; D possibly corresponds to TRBD1 (5 bases). The length of the CDR3 is 14 residues. Looked up from germline, CDR1 is SGHTA and CDR2 is FQGTGA. V was trimmed by 2 bases and J by 4 bases, leaving 9 bases between them. CDR3 sequence reads: CASSLGTGYNEQFF. The CDR3 DNA reads TGTGCCAGCAGCTTAGGAACAGGTTACAATGAGCAGTTCTTC.

The chain has TRBV7-9 and TRBJ1-2; 8 positions agree with TRBD1. With V trimmed by 1 base and J by 3 bases, 10 bases remained unmatched. There are 17 residues in the CDR3. CDR1 SEHNR and CDR2 FQNEAQ come from the germline V gene (reference sequence). Here the CDR3 reads CASSLGTQQGGHYGYTF. The DNA of the CDR3 is TGTGCCAGCAGCTTAGGGACTCAACAGGGGGGCCACTATGGCTACACCTTC.

This chain uses TRBV7-2 with TRBJ2-2, with D perhaps TRBD2 (7 bases). This CDR3 has 15 amino acids. V shed 5 bases and J shed 5 bases, with 15 bases lying between them. Germline V gene data show CDR1 as SGHTA and CDR2 as FQGNSA. CDR3 nucleotides: TGTGCCAGCAGCCTGCGGGGGCTGTTGACCGGGGAGCTGTTTTTT. Protein product: CASSLRGLLTGELFF. Drawing the rest from reference TRBV7-2 and TRBJ2-2, the complete variable domain is GAGVSQSPSNKVTEKGKDVELRCDPISGHTALYWYRQSLGQGLEFLIYFQGNSAPDKSGLPSDRFSAERTGGSVSTLTIQRTQQEDSAVYLCASSLRGLLTGELFFGEGSRLTVL.